This is a list of T cell receptor beta chains from one sample in a study of blood T cell repertoires in COVID-19. Measured with immunoSEQ multiplex PCR; TCRdb has only the in-frame clones, and not every one. In the table there are roughly 250,000 clones, 75% to 90% of which are singletons. The sample taken for sequencing was PBMCs or T cells enriched from blood (not recorded which). The receptor set was obtained from a woman in her twenties or thirties who had recovered from COVID-19. Each CDR3 is given with its conserved first and last residue. Fields, in order: D gene, clone size, J gene, V gene, CDR3 DNA, CDR3 protein. D genes are given only for firm matches. Some rows have no size entry. The others give once, few or many, or a class for an expanded clone.

d_call: .
clone_size: .
j_call: TRBJ1-3
v_call: TRBV25-1
cdr3_nt: TGTGCCAGCAGTGAATCACCCCCCGCGACAGACTCTGGAAACACCATATATTTT
cdr3_aa: CASSESPPATDSGNTIYF

d_call: TRBD1
clone_size: .
j_call: TRBJ2-5
v_call: TRBV6-5
cdr3_nt: TGTGCCAGCAGTCCTGACAGGGGGCAAGAGACCCAGTACTTC
cdr3_aa: CASSPDRGQETQYF

d_call: .
clone_size: .
j_call: TRBJ2-1
v_call: TRBV7-5
cdr3_nt: TGTGCCAGAAGCTTAAGGCGGGGGCACAATGAGCAGTTCTTC
cdr3_aa: CARSLRRGHNEQFF

d_call: TRBD1
clone_size: .
j_call: TRBJ2-1
v_call: TRBV27
cdr3_nt: TGTGCCAGCAGTCACATACCCGGGACAGGGGTACGCAATGAGCAGTTCTTC
cdr3_aa: CASSHIPGTGVRNEQFF

d_call: .
clone_size: .
j_call: TRBJ2-3
v_call: TRBV14
cdr3_nt: TGTGCCAGCAGCCAGAGACTCCCTCGTGCCACAGATACGCAGTATTTT
cdr3_aa: CASSQRLPRATDTQYF

d_call: .
clone_size: .
j_call: TRBJ2-5
v_call: TRBV2
cdr3_nt: TGTGCCAGCAGCATGACTGTAGAGACCCAGTACTTC
cdr3_aa: CASSMTVETQYF

d_call: .
clone_size: .
j_call: TRBJ1-2
v_call: TRBV12-2
cdr3_nt: TGTGCAAGTCGCTCAGAGTGTGGGCGGAGGTATGGCTACACCTTC
cdr3_aa: CASRSECGRRYGYTF

d_call: .
clone_size: .
j_call: TRBJ2-7
v_call: TRBV7-8
cdr3_nt: TGTGCCAGCAGCAGCGCCGGGACTGCATCCTACGAGCAGTACTTC
cdr3_aa: CASSSAGTASYEQYF

d_call: .
clone_size: once
j_call: TRBJ1-1
v_call: TRBV7-6
cdr3_nt: TGTGCCAGCAGCGCCATACAGGGAAACACTGAAGCTTTCTTT
cdr3_aa: CASSAIQGNTEAFF

d_call: .
clone_size: .
j_call: TRBJ2-7
v_call: TRBV25-1
cdr3_nt: TGTGCCAGCAGTCTCGTGGAGGGGGCTCTCGACGAGCAGTACTTC
cdr3_aa: CASSLVEGALDEQYF

d_call: .
clone_size: .
j_call: TRBJ1-1
v_call: TRBV10-1
cdr3_nt: TGCGCCAGCACCCCCCAAAGGGACACTAACACTGAAGCTTTCTTT
cdr3_aa: CASTPQRDTNTEAFF

d_call: TRBD2
clone_size: .
j_call: TRBJ2-1
v_call: TRBV19
cdr3_nt: TGTGCCAGTAGTACGGGACTAGCGGGAGGCAGTGAGCAGTTCTTC
cdr3_aa: CASSTGLAGGSEQFF

d_call: .
clone_size: .
j_call: TRBJ1-4
v_call: TRBV2
cdr3_nt: TGTGCCAGCAGTGAGGGCATGGATGGTTTAACTAATGAAAAACTGTTTTTT
cdr3_aa: CASSEGMDGLTNEKLFF

d_call: TRBD1
clone_size: .
j_call: TRBJ1-5
v_call: TRBV5-5
cdr3_nt: TGTGCCAGCAGCTTGAAAGAGACAGGGGGCGCGGGGAGTAATCAGCCCCAGCATTTT
cdr3_aa: CASSLKETGGAGSNQPQHF

d_call: .
clone_size: .
j_call: TRBJ1-2
v_call: TRBV19
cdr3_nt: TGTGCCAGTAGTAAGGTACCTCAGGGGTATGGCTACACCTTC
cdr3_aa: CASSKVPQGYGYTF

d_call: TRBD1
clone_size: .
j_call: TRBJ1-2
v_call: TRBV30
cdr3_nt: TGTGCCTGGAGTTCGGGACAGGTGGTACGCTACACCTTC
cdr3_aa: CAWSSGQVVRYTF

d_call: TRBD1
clone_size: .
j_call: TRBJ2-2
v_call: TRBV6-5
cdr3_nt: TGTGCCAGCAGGCTACAGGGGACCGGGGAGCTGTTTTTT
cdr3_aa: CASRLQGTGELFF

d_call: TRBD2
clone_size: .
j_call: TRBJ2-3
v_call: TRBV10-3
cdr3_nt: TGTGCCACCTCCCGGGGCAGCGGGAGGGCCGAGTCAGATACGCAGTATTTT
cdr3_aa: CATSRGSGRAESDTQYF

d_call: TRBD1
clone_size: .
j_call: TRBJ2-6
v_call: TRBV9
cdr3_nt: TGTGCCAGCGTAGGACAGGGGATGTCTGGGGCCAACGTCCTGACTTTC
cdr3_aa: CASVGQGMSGANVLTF

d_call: .
clone_size: .
j_call: TRBJ1-1
v_call: TRBV2
cdr3_nt: TGTGCCAGCAGCCAACAGGGAGTGAACACTGAAGCTTTCTTT
cdr3_aa: CASSQQGVNTEAFF

d_call: TRBD1
clone_size: once
j_call: TRBJ2-3
v_call: TRBV5-1
cdr3_nt: TGCGCCAGCAGCTTGGGGACAGGGGGGCAGACAGATACGCAGTATTTT
cdr3_aa: CASSLGTGGQTDTQYF

d_call: .
clone_size: many
j_call: TRBJ2-1
v_call: TRBV4-2
cdr3_nt: TGTGCCAGCAGCCAAGATGACGGACTAGGGGGTAATGAGCAGTTCTTC
cdr3_aa: CASSQDDGLGGNEQFF

d_call: .
clone_size: .
j_call: TRBJ1-2
v_call: TRBV7-9
cdr3_nt: TGTGCCAGCAGCTTAGGTTCCAGCTATGGCTACACCTTC
cdr3_aa: CASSLGSSYGYTF

d_call: .
clone_size: .
j_call: TRBJ1-5
v_call: TRBV19
cdr3_nt: TGTGCCAGTAGTATACAGGCGGGTCAGCCCCAGCATTTT
cdr3_aa: CASSIQAGQPQHF

d_call: .
clone_size: .
j_call: TRBJ1-2
v_call: TRBV28
cdr3_nt: TGTGCCAGCAGTGTTCTTTGGGGGGGCTCGTTCCCCTTAAGCTACACCTTC
cdr3_aa: CASSVLWGGSFPLSYTF

d_call: TRBD1
clone_size: .
j_call: TRBJ1-2
v_call: TRBV6-5
cdr3_nt: TGTGCCAGTGGACAGGGTTCGGCGGACTATGGCTACACCTTC
cdr3_aa: CASGQGSADYGYTF

d_call: .
clone_size: .
j_call: TRBJ2-1
v_call: TRBV7-9
cdr3_nt: TGTGCCAGCAGCTTAGAGGCAGGTCTCAAGTACAATGAGCAGTTCTTC
cdr3_aa: CASSLEAGLKYNEQFF

d_call: TRBD1
clone_size: .
j_call: TRBJ1-2
v_call: TRBV10-3
cdr3_nt: TGTGCCATCAGTGAAGCAACAGGGGGCGGCTACACCTTC
cdr3_aa: CAISEATGGGYTF

d_call: TRBD1
clone_size: .
j_call: TRBJ1-2
v_call: TRBV30
cdr3_nt: TGTGCCTGGAGCGCCCGGGACAGTACAAACTATGGCTACACCTTC
cdr3_aa: CAWSARDSTNYGYTF

d_call: .
clone_size: .
j_call: TRBJ2-7
v_call: TRBV1
cdr3_nt: TGCACCAGCAGCCAGACTAGCGGGAGGGTCGTCTACGAGCAGTACTTC
cdr3_aa: CTSSQTSGRVVYEQYF

d_call: TRBD1
clone_size: .
j_call: TRBJ2-3
v_call: TRBV5-5
cdr3_nt: TGTGCCAGCAGGTGGACAGGGTGGGATACAGATACGCAGTATTTT
cdr3_aa: CASRWTGWDTDTQYF

d_call: .
clone_size: .
j_call: TRBJ2-2
v_call: TRBV20-1
cdr3_nt: TGCAGTGCTAGTGACTTCAACACCGGGGAGCTGTTTTTT
cdr3_aa: CSASDFNTGELFF

d_call: .
clone_size: .
j_call: TRBJ2-3
v_call: TRBV6-5
cdr3_nt: TGTGCCAGCAGTCGGGGGAATACAGATACGCAGTATTTT
cdr3_aa: CASSRGNTDTQYF

d_call: .
clone_size: .
j_call: TRBJ2-1
v_call: TRBV9
cdr3_nt: TGTGCCAGCAGCGTATCTCAGGGGCGCGTAAACAATGAGCAGTTCTTC
cdr3_aa: CASSVSQGRVNNEQFF

d_call: TRBD1
clone_size: .
j_call: TRBJ1-1
v_call: TRBV5-6
cdr3_nt: TGTGCCAGCAGGGGGACAGGGGGCATGGACACTGAAGCTTTCTTT
cdr3_aa: CASRGTGGMDTEAFF

d_call: .
clone_size: .
j_call: TRBJ1-1
v_call: TRBV11-2
cdr3_nt: TGTGCCAGCAGCTTAGAGCCTAGCGGTGTTGAAGCTTTCTTT
cdr3_aa: CASSLEPSGVEAFF

d_call: .
clone_size: .
j_call: TRBJ1-2
v_call: TRBV5-6
cdr3_nt: TGTGCCAGCAGCTTTGGTACTGAACAGAGATATGGCTACACCTTC
cdr3_aa: CASSFGTEQRYGYTF

d_call: TRBD2
clone_size: .
j_call: TRBJ2-1
v_call: TRBV3-1/TRBV3-2
cdr3_nt: TGTGCCAGCAGCCAACGCGGCCGGGGACTAGCGGCATACAATGAGCAGTTCTTC
cdr3_aa: CASSQRGRGLAAYNEQFF

d_call: TRBD1
clone_size: .
j_call: TRBJ1-2
v_call: TRBV6-5
cdr3_nt: TGTGCCAGCAGTCGCGACAGGGGGCCGTTCTATGGCTACACCTTC
cdr3_aa: CASSRDRGPFYGYTF

d_call: TRBD2
clone_size: many
j_call: TRBJ2-7
v_call: TRBV7-9
cdr3_nt: TGTGCCAGCAGCCCCGGGACTAGCGGTTTGGAGCAGTACTTC
cdr3_aa: CASSPGTSGLEQYF

d_call: .
clone_size: once
j_call: TRBJ2-1
v_call: TRBV5-1
cdr3_nt: TGCGCCAGCCAACTGGGGGGAATCTCCTACAATGAGCAGTTCTTC
cdr3_aa: CASQLGGISYNEQFF

d_call: .
clone_size: .
j_call: TRBJ1-5
v_call: TRBV5-8
cdr3_nt: TGTGCCAGCAGCTTGAGCCCGCTAGGGGGAGGGGGACGTCAGCCCCAGCATTTT
cdr3_aa: CASSLSPLGGGGRQPQHF

d_call: TRBD1
clone_size: .
j_call: TRBJ1-2
v_call: TRBV29-1
cdr3_nt: TGCAGCGTTGCGAAGGACAGGAACTATGGCTACACCTTC
cdr3_aa: CSVAKDRNYGYTF

d_call: TRBD2
clone_size: .
j_call: TRBJ2-7
v_call: TRBV28
cdr3_nt: TGTGCCAGCACCCCGGGACTAGCGGGAGGTCGCTACGAGCAGTACTTC
cdr3_aa: CASTPGLAGGRYEQYF

d_call: .
clone_size: .
j_call: TRBJ1-4
v_call: TRBV19
cdr3_nt: TGTGCCAGTAGGAACCACAGGGCGTTCTCTGAAAAACTGTTTTTT
cdr3_aa: CASRNHRAFSEKLFF

d_call: .
clone_size: once
j_call: TRBJ1-5
v_call: TRBV7-2
cdr3_nt: TGTGCCAGCAGCCTAGACGGGAATCAGCCCCAGCATTTT
cdr3_aa: CASSLDGNQPQHF

d_call: .
clone_size: few
j_call: TRBJ1-1
v_call: TRBV11-1
cdr3_nt: TGTGCCAGCAGCTTAAGAGCGGGGAGGAACACTGAAGCTTTCTTT
cdr3_aa: CASSLRAGRNTEAFF

d_call: .
clone_size: .
j_call: TRBJ1-5
v_call: TRBV2
cdr3_nt: TGTGCCAGCAGTCCTCCCCGGGATTACAATCAGCCCCAGCATTTT
cdr3_aa: CASSPPRDYNQPQHF